This T cell receptor (beta chain) was recorded in a study of human CD8 memory T cell subsets. PBMC in the sample derive from buffy coats of healthy donors. Total RNA was taken from over 140,000 sorted CD8+ T cells, in duplicate, per subset. Sequencing libraries of TCR beta were made by UMI-labeled 5' RACE. TCRdb reprocessed the 5' RACE reads and stores each CDR3 protein as one record, lacking DNA. Its table records 9,500 to 13,000 distinct CDR3 sequences. In the case of this clonotype: Antigen specificity is unknown.

Points from the study as a whole: For stem-like memory and precursor exhausted T cells, diversity was similarly high, which was not true of effector memory cells.

This CDR3 has 15 residues. The rearrangement joins TRBV12-3 or TRBV12-4 to TRBJ2-7; TCRdb's D call of TRBD2 is untestable without DNA. Material: CD8+ T cells from PBMCs. This TCR was recovered from a human donor in good health. The CDR3 spells CASSPRESGSYEQYF.